The source of this T cell receptor beta chain is a study of cytotoxic CD8 clonotypes in ibrutinib-treated CLL (dated by TCRdb to the early 2020s). With respect to the entire study: The cohort included more than 14 treatment-naive and under 13 relapsed/refractory patients; 17 to 18 were IGHV unmutated. Partial responses were observed in about 25 patients and complete responses in 2; after a median follow-up of around 64 months, remission was maintained in 15 or so patients and progression was observed in approximately 12. Response samples were obtained after a median of about 13 months of treatment, with a range of about 6 to 36 months. An average of approximately 260,000 productive templates and tens of thousands of productive rearrangements was obtained per sample. Longitudinal samples were obtainable from 26 of the 86 participants in the trial. Cryopreserved peripheral blood mononuclear cells were collected before treatment, at response, and at either disease progression or sustained remission. Patients were still on ibrutinib when every remission and progressive disease sample was collected.

Roughly 2 micrograms of genomic DNA were extracted from cryopreserved PBMCs for TCR beta library preparation. Longitudinal blood samples from CLL patients receiving ibrutinib monotherapy were subjected to high-throughput TCR beta sequencing. The patients took part in an open-label, single-center phase 2 trial of ibrutinib monotherapy. On a MiSeq, deep resolution sequencing aimed for a depth between 1 in 1 million and 1 in 200,000 T cells, with each clonotype covered approximately 9.2x on average. The immunoSEQ hsTCRB Kit was used to generate TCR beta libraries. The study's own analysis went as follows. The data were analyzed with ImmunoSEQ Analyzer and ImmunoSEQ Data Assistant, and V, D and J gene assignments followed IMGT definitions. Clonality, with values ranging from 0 to 1, was calculated as one minus the normalized Shannon entropy of productive rearrangement frequencies. Only overrepresented clonotypes making up at least 0.05% of the repertoire of each patient were included in the public clonotype analysis. Approximately 13 age-matched healthy donor repertoires from immuneACCESS served as clonality controls. In its TCRdb copy, this immuneACCESS table keeps in-frame sequences only and misses some clones. Where compared with another copy, unresolved V genes explain less than half of these, and the others have no known cause. The V and J calls and clone size come from that table; D and trimming were worked out from the DNA. In this sample the table shows 300,000 or so clones, roughly 70% of which occur a single time. The top ten hold under 8% of the sample.

The paper's findings and limits, for the study overall: Sampling times were not matched between sustained-remission and progressing patients, and lymph node repertoires were not studied. Baseline clonality exceeded that of age-matched healthy donors and correlated strongly with circulating CD8+ T-cell counts. Public clonotypes were found to be uncommon and were observed to contract or remain stable during treatment; the increase in clonality was shown to reflect expansion of private clonotypes at ibrutinib response. At ibrutinib response clonality went up, during sustained remission it held steady, and at progression it dropped back toward baseline.

Of note for this clone: What this receptor recognizes is not known. No base quality information exists; no much larger clone differs at one position.

Inclusive of the bounding cysteine and phenylalanine, the CDR3 is 15 residues long. The sequence is cut down to CDR3 DNA, 45 bases in frame from base 1. V and J are truncated by 2 bases and 2 bases respectively, leaving an intervening sequence of 12 bases. The CDR1 and CDR2 encoded by the germline V gene are SGHDN and FVKESK. The chain links TRBV14 with TRBJ2-5, with no reliable assignment of the D segment. The clonotype was recovered from a human donor with chronic lymphocytic leukemia. The sample was PBMCs, taken after 36 months of ibrutinib treatment. The DNA sequence is TGTGCCAGCAGCCAAAAGAAGGCCTGGCAAGAGACCCAGTACTTC. This is translated as CASSQKKAWQETQYF.